These T cell receptor beta chains were read from a single sample in a study of cytomegalovirus exposure and HLA in healthy donors. Profiled with immunoSEQ multiplex PCR; TCRdb holds only in-frame clones, not every one. This sample carries under 250,000 clones, 87% of them seen once, and the ten largest clones take 9.5% to 15%. The sequenced sample was PBMCs. The origin of the receptors is a man younger than 30 in good health and CMV-seropositive. CDR3s include the opening cysteine and the closing phenylalanine or tryptophan. A D gene is named only where the DNA matches it firmly. The size entry is marked missing in some rows and otherwise reads once, few, many or a size class.

clone_size	cdr3_length	v_call	d_call	j_call	cdr3_nt	cdr3_aa
.	14	TRBV28	TRBD1	TRBJ2-1	TGTGCCAGCAGAGACAGGGAAGCCTACAATGAGCAGTTCTTC	CASRDREAYNEQFF
.	15	TRBV19	.	TRBJ1-1	TGTGCCAGTAGCCCCAAAGCGGGAGCAGGGCACGAAGCTTTCTTT	CASSPKAGAGHEAFF
once	16	TRBV19	TRBD1	TRBJ1-5	TGTGCCAGTAGACCGACCGGGACAGGGGGGGTCCAGCCCCAGCATTTT	CASRPTGTGGVQPQHF
.	21	TRBV9	TRBD2	TRBJ2-5	TGTGCCAGCAGCGATTACAAGTGGGGGACTAGCGGGAGTTGGATGGTGGAGACCCAGTACTTC	CASSDYKWGTSGSWMVETQYF
.	16	TRBV4-2	.	TRBJ1-2	TGTGCCAGCAGCCAAGTTACAACATCAGGTAACTATGGCTACACCTTC	CASSQVTTSGNYGYTF
.	13	TRBV11-2	.	TRBJ2-7	TGTGCCAGCAGCCTCTACCGGTCGCTCGAGCAGTACTTC	CASSLYRSLEQYF
once	15	TRBV9	.	TRBJ2-7	TGTGCCAGCAGCGGACACCCCGGGGTAGGGTACGAGCAGTACTTC	CASSGHPGVGYEQYF
.	13	TRBV10-3	.	TRBJ2-7	TGTGCCACCGGACGGAGGGAGCTGTACGAGCAGTACTTC	CATGRRELYEQYF
.	14	TRBV30	TRBD1	TRBJ2-7	TGTGCCTGGAGGCCGACAGGGGGCCCCTACGAGCAGTACTTC	CAWRPTGGPYEQYF
.	11	TRBV30	.	TRBJ1-2	TGTGCCTGCGACACCAACTATGGCTACACCTTC	CACDTNYGYTF
.	14	TRBV6-1	.	TRBJ1-2	TGTGCCAGCACCAGCGTTACTGGAAACTATGGCTACACCTTC	CASTSVTGNYGYTF
.	15	TRBV5-6	.	TRBJ2-7	TGTGCCAGCAGCTTCTACCGGGGTAACTCCTACGAGCAGTACTTC	CASSFYRGNSYEQYF
.	14	TRBV30	.	TRBJ1-4	TGTGCCTGGAGGCAGGAGGGTCGAAATGAAAAACTGTTTTTT	CAWRQEGRNEKLFF
.	15	TRBV9	TRBD2	TRBJ2-1	TGTGCCAGCAGCCGAGCGGGAGGGCCAAACAATGAGCAGTTCTTC	CASSRAGGPNNEQFF
.	18	TRBV28	TRBD1	TRBJ1-2	TGTGCCAGCAGTTCACTCGTGAGGACAGGGGGACCCCTCTATGGCTACACCTTC	CASSSLVRTGGPLYGYTF
.	12	TRBV28	.	TRBJ2-7	TGTGCCAGCAGCCAGGGAGGCTACGAGCAGTACTTC	CASSQGGYEQYF
once	14	TRBV7-9	TRBD2	TRBJ2-7	TGTGCCAGCAGCGTCACTAGCGGTACCTACGAGCAGTACTTC	CASSVTSGTYEQYF
.	13	TRBV10-2	.	TRBJ1-5	TGCGCCAGCAGGGTGAATCGGAATCAGCCCCAGCATTTT	CASRVNRNQPQHF
.	14	TRBV5-1	.	TRBJ1-1	TGCGCCAGCAGCTACCTTCTTCGGACCACTGAAGCTTTCTTT	CASSYLLRTTEAFF
.	13	TRBV29-1	.	TRBJ2-1	TGCAGTGATCGGACAGACTCCTACAATGAGCAGTTCTTC	CSDRTDSYNEQFF
.	13	TRBV5-4	.	TRBJ1-2	TGTGCCAGCAGCAATTCACAGGGACTCTTCGACACCTTC	CASSNSQGLFDTF
.	15	TRBV4-1	.	TRBJ1-2	TGCGCCAGCAGCCGGGACTCAAATGGAGGATATGGCTACACCTTC	CASSRDSNGGYGYTF
.	14	TRBV25-1	.	TRBJ1-2	TGTGCCAGCATAAGGGTCAGGGTATCATATGGCTACACCTTC	CASIRVRVSYGYTF
once	13	TRBV11-2	.	TRBJ2-3	TGTGCCAGCAGCTTTGGGGGTACAGATACGCAGTATTTT	CASSFGGTDTQYF
.	13	TRBV6-5	.	TRBJ2-1	TGTGCCAGCAGCCCCCCCGGACTCACCGAGCGACTCTTC	CASSPPGLTERLF
once	13	TRBV6-5	.	TRBJ2-7	TGTGCCAGTCAGAGGGGTTGGGACTACGAGCAGTACTTC	CASQRGWDYEQYF
.	16	TRBV9	.	TRBJ1-1	TGTGCCAGCAGCGTATATGGGACGGGCATGAACACTGAAGCTTTCTTT	CASSVYGTGMNTEAFF
.	16	TRBV11-2	TRBD1	TRBJ1-2	TGTGCCAGCAGCTTAGAAAGGACAGGAGGATTCTATGGCTACACCTTC	CASSLERTGGFYGYTF
.	16	TRBV6-5	TRBD1	TRBJ1-2	TGTGCCAGCAGTTACTCGGGACAGGGACCTAACTATGGCTACACCTTC	CASSYSGQGPNYGYTF
.	15	TRBV27	TRBD1	TRBJ2-1	TGTGCCAGCAGTTTGGTGCAGGGGGTTATGAATGAGCAGTTCTTC	CASSLVQGVMNEQFF
.	15	TRBV9	.	TRBJ1-3	TGTGCCAGCAGCGTAGGTTCGAACAGTGGAAACACCATATATTTT	CASSVGSNSGNTIYF
.	15	TRBV12-2	.	TRBJ1-1	TGTGCAAGTCGCTTATACAGGGGAAGGAACACTGAAGCTTTCTTT	CASRLYRGRNTEAFF
.	15	TRBV11-2	TRBD2	TRBJ2-1	TGTGCCAGCAGCTTGGGACTAGCCTACAGTAATGAGCAGTTCTTC	CASSLGLAYSNEQFF
.	15	TRBV4-1	.	TRBJ1-4	TGCGCCAGCAGCCACCATGGTACCGCTAATGAAAAACTGTTTTTT	CASSHHGTANEKLFF
.	14	TRBV19	.	TRBJ1-5	TGTGCCACTATACCCCAGGGTAGCAATCAGCCCCAGCATTTT	CATIPQGSNQPQHF
.	14	TRBV5-1	.	TRBJ2-3	TGCGCCAGCAGCGTGACAGGCTCGTGGGATACGCAGTATTTT	CASSVTGSWDTQYF
.	15	TRBV5-5	.	TRBJ2-7	TGTGCCAGCAGCCCTCGGTGGCAGCTAACCTACGAGCAGTACTTC	CASSPRWQLTYEQYF
.	15	TRBV9	.	TRBJ2-1	TGTGCCAGCAGCGTAGAACTACGGTCCAACAATGAGCAGTTCTTC	CASSVELRSNNEQFF
.	13	TRBV5-6	.	TRBJ2-5	TGTGCCAGCAGCCTTGGAAGGACGGAGACCCAGTACTTC	CASSLGRTETQYF
.	15	TRBV25-1	.	TRBJ2-6	TGTGCCAGCAGTGAGTTGGGAAGTGGGGCCAACGTCCTGACTTTC	CASSELGSGANVLTF
.	14	TRBV27	.	TRBJ2-5	TGTGCCAGCAGTTTAAGGGGGAGGGGGGAGACCCAGTACTTC	CASSLRGRGETQYF
.	15	TRBV6-5	TRBD1	TRBJ1-2	TGTGCCAGCAGTCTCGGGACAGGGTCTAACTATGGCTACACCTTC	CASSLGTGSNYGYTF
.	11	TRBV15	.	TRBJ1-2	TGTGCCACCAGCAGAGACACGCCGTTCCTCTTC	CATSRDTPFLF
.	16	TRBV7-9	TRBD1	TRBJ2-5	TGTGCCAGCAGCTCGTTCCGGGACAGGGGGCTAGAGACCCAGTACTTC	CASSSFRDRGLETQYF
.	16	TRBV7-9	.	TRBJ1-1	TGTGCCAGCAGCTTAGTGGTTGGGCAGGGGAGGTCTGAAGCTTTCTTT	CASSLVVGQGRSEAFF
.	14	TRBV2	TRBD1	TRBJ1-3	TGTGCCAGCAGTTACAGGGGACATGGAAACACCATATATTTT	CASSYRGHGNTIYF
.	15	TRBV2	.	TRBJ1-2	TGTGCCACCGCACGCCTCGGTGGAGGGAGGGATGGCTACACCTTC	CATARLGGGRDGYTF
.	13	TRBV2	TRBD2	TRBJ2-4	TGTGCCAGCAGGGGACTAGTCGCAAACATTCAGTACTTC	CASRGLVANIQYF
.	16	TRBV27	TRBD1	TRBJ1-3	TGTGCCAGCAGTTCATACGGGACAGGGTACCAAAACACCATATATTTT	CASSSYGTGYQNTIYF
.	16	TRBV9	TRBD1	TRBJ2-3	TGTGCCAGCAGCGGGGATGACGAGGGGGCCACAGATACGCAGTATTTT	CASSGDDEGATDTQYF
.	16	TRBV11-2	.	TRBJ2-1	TGTGCCAGCAGCCAGCAATCCGGGTGGGCCTACAATGAGCAGTTCTTC	CASSQQSGWAYNEQFF
.	12	TRBV18	.	TRBJ1-1	TGTGCCAGCTCACCACGGATCAGCGAAGCTTTCTTT	CASSPRISEAFF
.	11	TRBV6-1	.	TRBJ1-2	TGTGCCAGCGAGGGTGTTGGGGGCTACACCTTC	CASEGVGGYTF
.	11	TRBV5-1	.	TRBJ2-7	TGCGCCAGCATGTCTAGTACCGAGCAGTACTTC	CASMSSTEQYF
few	13	TRBV5-8	.	TRBJ2-7	TGTGCCAGCAGCTTGGTGGTATCCTACGAGCAGTACTTC	CASSLVVSYEQYF
.	15	TRBV7-9	TRBD2	TRBJ2-3	TGTGCCAGCAGCCCCATGACTAGCTTGCAAGTTACGCAGTATTTT	CASSPMTSLQVTQYF
.	13	TRBV29-1	TRBD2	TRBJ2-5	TGCAGTCTTGGCGCGGGAGTAGGGGAGACCCAGTACTTC	CSLGAGVGETQYF
.	16	TRBV11-2	TRBD2	TRBJ2-1	TGTGCCAGCAGCTTATCTTGGACTAGCGGGACTAATGAGCAGTTCTTC	CASSLSWTSGTNEQFF